This T cell receptor (beta chain) was sequenced during a study of blood T cell repertoires in COVID-19. As for the study in general: Sites in the United States, Italy and Spain provided acute and convalescent COVID-19 samples. The cDNA or gDNA used as material had been derived from T cells, B-cell-depleted T cells, or PBMCs.

Authors' analysis steps: The assay estimated nucleated cells by amplifying reference gene primers. Profiled with immunoSEQ multiplex PCR; TCRdb holds only in-frame clones, not every one. V, J and clone size are taken as reported in that table, and D and trimming were inferred from the DNA itself. The sample includes a few hundred thousand clones, approximately 77% seen only once; the top ten take approximately 1%. Of note for this clone: Additional DNA sequences in this sample encode the identical CDR3.

V lost 6 bases to trimming and J lost 4 bases, with 10 bases between them. The CDR3 covers 13 residues. Per germline, CDR1 LGHDT and CDR2 YNNKEL (reference sequence). This chain connects TRBV3-1 (or the pseudogene TRBV3-2) to TRBJ1-5; D possibly corresponds to TRBD1 (5 bases). Sequencing was done on a sample of peripheral blood. This TCR was recovered from a human donor with acute or convalescent COVID-19. The donor label of this sample is uncertain. The CDR3 DNA follows: TGTGCCAGCAGTAGACAGTCGAATCAGCCCCAGCATTTT. Translated: CASSRQSNQPQHF.